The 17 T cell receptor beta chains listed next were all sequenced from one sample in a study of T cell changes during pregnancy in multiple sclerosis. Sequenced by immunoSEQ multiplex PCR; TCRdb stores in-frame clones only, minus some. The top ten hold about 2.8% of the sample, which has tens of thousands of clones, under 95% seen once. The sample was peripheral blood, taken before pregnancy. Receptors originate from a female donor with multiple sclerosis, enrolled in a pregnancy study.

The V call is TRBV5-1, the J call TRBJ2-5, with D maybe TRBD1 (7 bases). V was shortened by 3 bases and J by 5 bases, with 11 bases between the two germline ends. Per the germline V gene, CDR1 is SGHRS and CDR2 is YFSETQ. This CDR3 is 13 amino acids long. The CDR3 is CASSSGGFETQYF. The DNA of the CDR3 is TGCGCCAGCAGCTCAGGGGGGTTCGAGACCCAGTACTTC.

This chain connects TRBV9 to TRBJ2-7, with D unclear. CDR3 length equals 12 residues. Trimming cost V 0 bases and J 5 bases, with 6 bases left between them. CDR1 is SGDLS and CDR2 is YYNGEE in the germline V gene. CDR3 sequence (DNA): TGTGCCAGCAGCGTAGGTGGAGACGAGCAGTACTTC. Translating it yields CASSVGGDEQYF.

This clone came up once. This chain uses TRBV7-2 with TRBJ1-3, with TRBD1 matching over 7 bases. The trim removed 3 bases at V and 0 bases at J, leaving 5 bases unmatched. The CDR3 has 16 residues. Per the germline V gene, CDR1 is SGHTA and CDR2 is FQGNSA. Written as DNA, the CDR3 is TGTGCCAGCAGCTTGGGACAGCCAACCTCTGGAAACACCATATATTTT. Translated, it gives CASSLGQPTSGNTIYF.

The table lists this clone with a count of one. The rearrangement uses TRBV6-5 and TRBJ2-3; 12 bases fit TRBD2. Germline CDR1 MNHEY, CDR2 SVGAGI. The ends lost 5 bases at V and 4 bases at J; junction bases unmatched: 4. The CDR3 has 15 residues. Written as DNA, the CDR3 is TGTGCCAGCAGTGGCCCTAGCGGGGGGGCAGATACGCAGTATTTT. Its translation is CASSGPSGGADTQYF.

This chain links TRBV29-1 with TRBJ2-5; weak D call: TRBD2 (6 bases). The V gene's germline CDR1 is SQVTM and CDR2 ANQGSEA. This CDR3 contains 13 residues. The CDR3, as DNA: TGCGCATGGGGACTGCTGTACCAAGAGACCCAGTACTTC. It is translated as CAWGLLYQETQYF.

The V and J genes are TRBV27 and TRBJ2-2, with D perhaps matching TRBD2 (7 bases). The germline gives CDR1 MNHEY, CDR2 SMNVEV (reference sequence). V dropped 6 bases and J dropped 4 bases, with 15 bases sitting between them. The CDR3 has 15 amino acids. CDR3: CASRKGGFVTGELFF. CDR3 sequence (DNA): TGTGCCAGCAGGAAGGGGGGGTTCGTCACCGGGGAGCTGTTTTTT.

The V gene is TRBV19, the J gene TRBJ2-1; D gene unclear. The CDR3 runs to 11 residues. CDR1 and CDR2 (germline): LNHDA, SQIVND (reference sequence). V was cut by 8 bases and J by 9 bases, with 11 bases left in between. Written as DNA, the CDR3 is TGTGCCAGTGGGTCAGGATTTGAGCAGTTCTTC. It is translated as CASGSGFEQFF.

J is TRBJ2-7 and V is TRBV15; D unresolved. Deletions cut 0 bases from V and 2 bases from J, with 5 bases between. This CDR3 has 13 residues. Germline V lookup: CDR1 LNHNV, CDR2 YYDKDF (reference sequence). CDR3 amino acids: CATSRDITYEQYF. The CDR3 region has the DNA TGTGCCACCAGCAGAGATATTACCTACGAGCAGTACTTC. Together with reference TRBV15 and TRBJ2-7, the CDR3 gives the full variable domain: DAMVIQNPRYQVTQFGKPVTLSCSQTLNHNVMYWYQQKSSQAPKLLFHYYDKDFNNEADTPDNFQSRRPNTSFCFLDIRSPGLGDTAMYLCATSRDITYEQYFGPGTRLTVT.

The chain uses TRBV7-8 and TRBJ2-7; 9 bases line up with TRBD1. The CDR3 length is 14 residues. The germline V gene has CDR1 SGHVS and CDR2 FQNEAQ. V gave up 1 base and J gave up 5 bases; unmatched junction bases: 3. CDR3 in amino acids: CASSLDRGPHEQYF. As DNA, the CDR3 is TGTGCCAGCAGCTTAGACAGGGGGCCCCACGAGCAGTACTTC.

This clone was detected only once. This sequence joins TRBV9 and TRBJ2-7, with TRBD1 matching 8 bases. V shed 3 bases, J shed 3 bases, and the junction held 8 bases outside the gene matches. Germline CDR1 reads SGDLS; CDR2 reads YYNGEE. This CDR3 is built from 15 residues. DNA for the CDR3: TGTGCCAGCAGCGGGGGGAGGACAGGGAACTACGAGCAGTACTTC. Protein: CASSGGRTGNYEQYF.

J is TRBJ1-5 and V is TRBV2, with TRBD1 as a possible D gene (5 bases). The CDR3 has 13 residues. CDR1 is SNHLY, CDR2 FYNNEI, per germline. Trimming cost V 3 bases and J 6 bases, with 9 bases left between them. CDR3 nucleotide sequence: TGTGCCAGCAGTGAGGCCAGGGTTCAGCCCCAGCATTTT. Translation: CASSEARVQPQHF. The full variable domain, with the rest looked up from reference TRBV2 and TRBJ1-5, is EPEVTQTPSHQVTQMGQEVILRCVPISNHLYFYWYRQILGQKVEFLVSFYNNEISEKSEIFDDQFSVERPDGSNFTLKIRSTKLEDSAMYFCASSEARVQPQHFGDGTRLSIL.

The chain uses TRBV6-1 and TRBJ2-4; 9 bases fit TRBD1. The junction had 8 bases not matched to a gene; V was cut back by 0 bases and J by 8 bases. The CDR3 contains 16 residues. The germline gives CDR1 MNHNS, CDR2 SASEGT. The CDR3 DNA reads TGTGCCAGCAGTGAAGCAACAGGGGGCGGGGGAGACATTCAGTACTTC. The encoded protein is CASSEATGGGGDIQYF.

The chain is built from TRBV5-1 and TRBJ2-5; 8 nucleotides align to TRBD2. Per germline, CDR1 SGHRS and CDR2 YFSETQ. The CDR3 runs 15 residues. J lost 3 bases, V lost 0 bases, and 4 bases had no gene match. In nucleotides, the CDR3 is TGCGCCAGCAGCTTGGGAGCGGGAGACAAAGAGACCCAGTACTTC. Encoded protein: CASSLGAGDKETQYF.

The CDR3 region is CTSSQGPGTSTYEQYF. The CDR3 bases are TGCACCAGCAGCCAAGGCCCCGGGACTAGTACTTACGAGCAGTACTTC. The chain is built from TRBV1 and TRBJ2-7; the D call of TRBD2 is as the table states it, not checked on the DNA. TRBV1 is a pseudogene segment. CDR3 length: 16 amino acids.

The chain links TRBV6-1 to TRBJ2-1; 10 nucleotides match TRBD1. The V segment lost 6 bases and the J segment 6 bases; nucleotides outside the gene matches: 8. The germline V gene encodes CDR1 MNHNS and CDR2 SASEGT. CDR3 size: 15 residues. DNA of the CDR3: TGTGCCAGCAGAGGCCGGGACAGGGGAGTCAATGAGCAGTTCTTC. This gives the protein CASRGRDRGVNEQFF.

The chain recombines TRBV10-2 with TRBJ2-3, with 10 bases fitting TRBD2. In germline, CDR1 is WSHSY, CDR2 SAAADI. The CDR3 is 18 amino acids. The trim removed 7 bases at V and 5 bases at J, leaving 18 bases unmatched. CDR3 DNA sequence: TGCGCCAGCACAACTAGCGGGATCTCAGAATCTCGGGGAGATACGCAGTATTTT. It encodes CASTTSGISESRGDTQYF.

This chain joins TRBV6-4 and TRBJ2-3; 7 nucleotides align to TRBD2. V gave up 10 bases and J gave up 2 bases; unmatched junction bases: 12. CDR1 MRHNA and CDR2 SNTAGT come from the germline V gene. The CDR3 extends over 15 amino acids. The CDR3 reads CATAAASGTTDTQYF. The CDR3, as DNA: TGTGCCACCGCCGCAGCTAGCGGAACCACAGATACGCAGTATTTT.